These 4 T cell receptor beta chains share one sample of origin, sequenced in a study of regulatory T cells in long-lasting Graves disease. The time point here: newly diagnosed GD, antithyroid drugs for less than 3 months. PBMC RNA was the source of the TCR library. Through Arm-PCR of CDR3 regions and iRepertoire HTBI primers, TCR beta libraries were built. TCRdb analysed the multiplex PCR reads with MiXCR anew, one entry per CDR3 protein. The sample has about 620,000 distinct CDR3 sequences, less than 20% seen once. The same sample was also used in a study of T cells in Graves' hyperthyroidism and ophthalmopathy.

Sequencing used peripheral blood mononuclear cells (PBMCs), obtained at new diagnosis, from a patient treated with antithyroid drugs. These receptor sequences come from a woman aged 25 to 39 with Graves disease.

The V gene is TRBV5-1, the J gene TRBJ1-6; D not certain. In germline, CDR1 is SGHRS, CDR2 YFSETQ. The length of the CDR3 is 17 residues. Between the trimmed V and J ends, which lost 4 bases and 0 bases, there was a span of 14 bases. Written as DNA, the CDR3 is TGCGCCAGCAGCGAGGACGCCCCAAGCTCCTATAATTCACCCCTCCACTTT. This gives the protein CASSEDAPSSYNSPLHF.

Only a few counts were recorded for this clonotype. V gene TRBV19 combines with J gene TRBJ1-2, with 9 bases aligning to TRBD1. The trim removed 7 bases at V and 7 bases at J, leaving 13 bases unmatched. The CDR3 consists of 15 residues. CDR1 and CDR2 from the germline V gene are LNHDA and SQIVND (reference sequence). The DNA of the CDR3 is TGTGCCAGTATTCAACCCGGGACAGGGATGTTTGGCTACACCTTC. It codes for CASIQPGTGMFGYTF. Combining the CDR3 with reference TRBV19 and TRBJ1-2 gives the whole variable domain DGGITQSPKYLFRKEGQNVTLSCEQNLNHDAMYWYRQDPGQGLRLIYYSQIVNDFQKGDIAEGYSVSREKKESFPLTVTSAQKNPTAFYLCASIQPGTGMFGYTFGSGTRLTVV.

At least ten counts were recorded for this clonotype. The genes are TRBV5-1 and TRBJ1-1; D possibly corresponds to TRBD1 (5 bases). V was pared by 4 bases and J by 5 bases, with 18 bases between. The CDR3 spans 15 residues. Germline V CDR1 and CDR2: SGHRS, YFSETQ. This CDR3 reads CASSDPRLPGTEAFF. The CDR3 DNA sequence: TGCGCCAGCAGCGACCCCCGACTTCCAGGGACTGAAGCTTTCTTT.

This clonotype has more than one count but fewer than ten. Since no conserved phenylalanine or tryptophan closes the CDR3, a read error is the likely cause. CDR3 nucleotide sequence: TGTGCCAGCAGTGAAGATGGCAGAACCGCTGAAGCTTTCCTT. Protein: CASSEDGRTAEAFL. This chain joins TRBV6-1 and TRBJ1-1; D remains unclear. Germline V gene sequence: CDR1 MNHNS, CDR2 SASEGT. This CDR3 region has 14 residues. Trimming took 1 base from V and 6 from J, leaving 12 bases between them.